The 9 T cell receptor beta chains presented below share a single source sample, sequenced in a study of cytomegalovirus exposure and HLA in healthy donors. Use of 60 Vbeta and 13 Jbeta primers characterized the PCR. Sequencing used immunoSEQ multiplex PCR; TCRdb keeps in-frame clones, though not all of them. The sample consists of approximately 100,000 clones, roughly 70% of them appearing once. Sequencing was done on a sample of PBMCs. The receptors shown here come from a man in his fifties in good health and CMV-seronegative.

This sequence joins TRBV6-1 and TRBJ1-5, with a possible D match to TRBD1 (6 bases). V dropped 6 bases and J dropped 3 bases, with 9 bases sitting between them. The CDR3 sequence is 13 residues long. CDR1 is MNHNS, CDR2 SASEGT, per germline. The CDR3, as DNA: TGTGCCAGCAGACAGGGATTCAATCAGCCCCAGCATTTT. Its translation is CASRQGFNQPQHF.

This chain connects TRBV4-2 to TRBJ1-1; D is ambiguous. Trimming took 1 base from V and 0 from J, leaving 12 bases between them. Germline CDR1 reads LGHNA; CDR2 reads YNFKEQ. The CDR3 contains 16 residues. The CDR3 DNA is TGTGCCAGCAGCCAAGTGGAGGCAGATATGAACACTGAAGCTTTCTTT. Translated, it gives CASSQVEADMNTEAFF.

The rearrangement joins TRBV30 to TRBJ1-1; no firm D call. Germline assignment: CDR1 GTSNPN and CDR2 SVGIG (reference sequence). This CDR3 has 13 amino acids. V lost 3 bases and J lost 1, with 9 bases in between. The CDR3 protein is CAWSGSGNTEAFF. CDR3 coding DNA: TGTGCCTGGAGCGGATCGGGGAACACTGAAGCTTTCTTT.

This chain connects TRBV5-1 to TRBJ1-1; unclear D gene. The CDR3 consists of 13 residues. V was trimmed by 5 bases and J by 1 base, leaving 9 bases between them. Germline V gene lookup returns CDR1 SGHRS and CDR2 YFSETQ. CDR3 amino acids: CASSYAGNTEAFF. DNA of the CDR3: TGCGCCAGCAGTTATGCCGGGAACACTGAAGCTTTCTTT.

The chain carries TRBV7-2 and TRBJ1-1; weak D call: TRBD1 (5 bases). The germline V gene has CDR1 SGHTA and CDR2 FQGNSA. The CDR3 length is 14 residues. The germline V and J ends were trimmed by 1 base and 4 bases, with 10 bases remaining between them. CDR3 in DNA: TGTGCCAGCAGCTTAGAGGCCAGGGCCACTGAAGCTTTCTTT. It translates to CASSLEARATEAFF.

As for this clone: A junction end diverges from the germline sequence, so it may reflect a read error. The sample carries other DNA sequences with the same CDR3. The chain has TRBV28 and TRBJ1-1; a weak D match, TRBD1 (5 bases). The CDR3 spans 14 residues. CDR1 and CDR2 from the germline V gene are MDHEN and SYDVKM. The CDR3 loop is CASSMGHKSTEAFF. The CDR3 nucleotides read TGTGCCAGCAGCATGGGGCACAAATCCACTGAAGCCTTCTTT.

The chain recombines TRBV25-1 with TRBJ2-7, with 7 nucleotides matching TRBD1. The germline V gene has CDR1 MGHDK and CDR2 SYGVNS. V lost 5 bases and J lost 7; bases outside the gene matches: 11. This CDR3 is 14 amino acids long. The CDR3 region has the DNA TGTGCCAGCAGTCTTAGTAAGGGGGCGGAAGAGCAGTACTTC. The encoded protein is CASSLSKGAEEQYF.

This chain connects TRBV28 to TRBJ1-1; tentative D call: TRBD1 (6 bases). V was clipped by 7 bases and J by 4 bases, with 22 bases between them. Germline V lookup: CDR1 MDHEN, CDR2 SYDVKM. The CDR3 is 16 amino acids. The CDR3 DNA follows: TGTGCCAGCACCCCCCGGGGGGGGCCCGGGAGCACTGAAGCTTTCTTT. Residues: CASTPRGGPGSTEAFF.

The V and J genes are TRBV28 and TRBJ1-1, with D perhaps matching TRBD1 (5 bases). The CDR3 has 13 residues. CDR1 is MDHEN and CDR2 is SYDVKM in the germline V gene. Deletions cut 7 bases from V and 0 bases from J, with 9 bases between. DNA of the CDR3: TGTGCCAGCATTGCAGGGTTGAACACTGAAGCTTTCTTT. Translating gives CASIAGLNTEAFF.